Shown below are 21 T cell receptor beta chains from a single sample sequenced in a study of shared clonotypes between healthy human individuals. Clones were read by immunoSEQ multiplex PCR, and TCRdb kept only the in-frame ones, dropping some. The sample lists 2,100,000 or so clones, about 94% occurring once. Input material: naive CD4+ T cells sorted from blood. The sample's subset: CD45RA+ positively selected. These receptors were collected from a man in his late teens or twenties in good health.

This chain connects TRBV2 to TRBJ1-4; 7 bases are shared with TRBD1. The V gene's germline CDR1 is SNHLY and CDR2 FYNNEI. V shed 5 bases, J shed 0 bases, and the junction held 3 bases outside the gene matches. This CDR3 spans 15 amino acids. The CDR3 DNA is TGTGCCAGCAGTCCAGACAGGGCAACTAATGAAAAACTGTTTTTT. Its protein is CASSPDRATNEKLFF.

The rearrangement uses TRBV28 and TRBJ2-5; 10 bases align to TRBD2. This CDR3 has 17 residues. V trimming: 4 bases; J trimming: 7 bases; junction bases outside the gene matches: 15. Per the germline V gene, CDR1 is MDHEN and CDR2 is SYDVKM. The CDR3 DNA reads TGTGCCAGCAGTTCATCGGAGCGGGGGGGCCCCCCGGGGACCCAGTACTTC. Translating gives CASSSSERGGPPGTQYF.

CDR3 sequence (DNA): TGTGCCAGCAGCTTATCCGGGTTGGGGCAGCCCCAGCATTTT. The encoded protein is CASSLSGLGQPQHF. J is TRBJ1-5 and V is TRBV7-2, with D unresolved. The CDR3 length is 14 residues. Germline lookup yields CDR1 SGHTA and CDR2 FQGNSA. V dropped 2 bases and J dropped 7 bases, with 12 bases sitting between them.

The chain combines TRBV9 with TRBJ1-3; 9 bases agree with TRBD1. Germline assignment: CDR1 SGDLS and CDR2 YYNGEE. With V trimmed by 6 bases and J by 0 bases, 4 bases remained unmatched. This CDR3 comprises 15 residues. In DNA, the CDR3 is TGTGCCAGCACCGGGACAGGGACCTCTGGAAACACCATATATTTT. This gives the protein CASTGTGTSGNTIYF.

This chain links TRBV7-2 with TRBJ2-7; maybe TRBD1 (6 bases). Germline V gene lookup returns CDR1 SGHTA and CDR2 FQGNSA. The CDR3 loop spans 14 amino acids. V lost 0 bases and J 6 bases, leaving 12 bases between the germline ends. The CDR3 here is CASSLALQGSEQYF. In DNA, the CDR3 is TGTGCCAGCAGCTTAGCCTTACAGGGCTCCGAGCAGTACTTC. Variable domain in full (rest from reference TRBV7-2 and TRBJ2-7): GAGVSQSPSNKVTEKGKDVELRCDPISGHTALYWYRQSLGQGLEFLIYFQGNSAPDKSGLPSDRFSAERTGGSVSTLTIQRTQQEDSAVYLCASSLALQGSEQYFGPGTRLTVT.

CDR3 DNA: TGTGCCAGCAGCGAAGGGACTAGCGGCACCGGGGAGCTGTTTTTT. Translated: CASSEGTSGTGELFF. The chain links TRBV7-9 to TRBJ2-2, with TRBD2 matching 11 bases. Per germline, CDR1 SEHNR and CDR2 FQNEAQ (reference sequence). V was pared by 5 bases and J by 4 bases, with 3 bases of the junction left unmatched. The CDR3 runs 15 residues. Full variable domain (rest looked up from reference TRBV7-9 and TRBJ2-2): DTGVSQNPRHKITKRGQNVTFRCDPISEHNRLYWYRQTLGQGPEFLTYFQNEAQLEKSRLLSDRFSAERPKGSFSTLEIQRTEQGDSAMYLCASSEGTSGTGELFFGEGSRLTVL.

V gene TRBV18 combines with J gene TRBJ2-7, with 10 bases fitting TRBD1. The length of the CDR3 is 15 residues. CDR1 KGHSH and CDR2 LQKENI come from the germline V gene. Trimming at V came to 3 bases and at J to 5 bases, leaving 7 bases not matched to a gene. CDR3: CASSPLPGTGDEQYF. The DNA of the CDR3 is TGTGCCAGCTCACCCCTACCCGGGACAGGGGACGAGCAGTACTTC. The full variable domain, rest sourced from reference TRBV18 and TRBJ2-7, is NAGVMQNPRHLVRRRGQEARLRCSPMKGHSHVYWYRQLPEEGLKFMVYLQKENIIDESGMPKERFSAEFPKEGPSILRIQQVVRGDSAAYFCASSPLPGTGDEQYFGPGTRLTVT.

The chain has TRBV5-6 and TRBJ1-1, with a tentative D call TRBD1 (5 bases). CDR1 is SGHDT and CDR2 is YYEEEE in the germline V gene. The V end lost 5 bases, the J end lost 8 bases, and 16 bases lay between the germline ends. The CDR3 length is 13 residues. CDR3 DNA: TGTGCCAGCAGGCCCCGACAGACAATCGAAGCTTTCTTT. Its translation is CASRPRQTIEAFF.

The chain employs TRBV25-1 and TRBJ2-1; D may be TRBD1 (5 bases). Germline V gives CDR1 MGHDK, CDR2 SYGVNS. This CDR3 region has 15 residues. V shed 5 bases and J shed 0 bases, with 11 bases lying between them. The CDR3 loop reads CASSSARDSYNEQFF. The CDR3 DNA sequence: TGTGCCAGCAGTTCGGCCAGGGACTCCTACAATGAGCAGTTCTTC.

This rearrangement joins TRBV5-1 to TRBJ2-2; D is possibly TRBD2 (5 bases). There are 16 residues in the CDR3. Trimming pared 4 bases from V and 4 bases from J, leaving 17 bases between. The germline gives CDR1 SGHRS, CDR2 YFSETQ. The CDR3 here is CASSGNPSGSTGELFF. The CDR3, as DNA: TGCGCCAGCAGCGGCAATCCTTCGGGGAGCACCGGGGAGCTGTTTTTT.

V usage is TRBV21-1 and J usage is TRBJ2-5. TRBV21-1 is classified as a pseudogene. There are 15 residues in the CDR3. As DNA, the CDR3 is TGTGACAGGAAGTCTGGACGGAAGACTCAAGAGACCCAGTACTTC. This gives the protein CDRKSGRKTQETQYF.

The V and J genes are TRBV4-3 and TRBJ1-4; D is perhaps TRBD1 (6 bases). Germline V lookup: CDR1 LGHNA, CDR2 YSLEER. The V and J ends lost 4 bases and 0 bases respectively, with 12 bases between them. The CDR3 extends over 16 amino acids. The CDR3 region is CASSPGQSPTNEKLFF. The CDR3 DNA sequence: TGCGCCAGCAGCCCTGGACAGAGTCCAACTAATGAAAAACTGTTTTTT.

The chain is built from TRBV19 and TRBJ2-7; D possibly uses TRBD1 or TRBD2 (5 bases each). This CDR3 contains 11 residues. Germline values: CDR1 LNHDA, CDR2 SQIVND (reference sequence). V lost 11 bases, J lost 2 bases, and 10 bases lay in between. The CDR3: CAARGPYEQYF. The DNA of the CDR3 is TGTGCCGCAAGGGGACCCTACGAGCAGTACTTC.

The chain uses TRBV7-9 and TRBJ2-1; TRBD2 agrees at 9 bases. V trimming: 1 base; J trimming: 0 bases; junction bases outside the gene matches: 4. Germline loops: CDR1 SEHNR, CDR2 FQNEAQ (reference sequence). The length of the CDR3 is 17 residues. CDR3 in DNA: TGTGCCAGCAGCTTAGGTGGACTAGCGATCTCCTACAATGAGCAGTTCTTC. As protein: CASSLGGLAISYNEQFF.

The CDR3 spells CASSSERTGGFSPLHF. The CDR3 nucleotides are TGTGCCAGCAGCTCGGAAAGGACAGGGGGCTTTTCACCCCTCCACTTT. The V and J genes are TRBV7-2 and TRBJ1-6, with 11 bases aligning to TRBD1. The CDR3 has 16 amino acids. With V trimmed by 4 bases and J by 9 bases, 8 bases remained unmatched. Germline V CDR1 and CDR2: SGHTA, FQGNSA.

The V call is TRBV6-1, the J call TRBJ2-7; D is uncertain. Germline lookup yields CDR1 MNHNS and CDR2 SASEGT. Deletions cut 6 bases from V and 0 bases from J, with 15 bases between. The CDR3 covers 15 residues. The CDR3 spells CASSSPGLGSYEQYF. As DNA, the CDR3 is TGTGCCAGCAGCTCACCTGGGCTCGGCTCCTACGAGCAGTACTTC.

The J gene is TRBJ2-5, the V gene TRBV29-1, with no clear D. The CDR3 contains 13 residues. The germline V gene has CDR1 SQVTM and CDR2 ANQGSEA. The germline V and J ends were trimmed by 3 bases and 5 bases, with 13 bases remaining between them. The CDR3 reads CSVEATPRETQYF. CDR3 coding DNA: TGCAGCGTTGAGGCCACCCCGAGGGAGACCCAGTACTTC.

This rearrangement joins TRBV5-1 to TRBJ1-3, with D unresolved. The ends were cut back, 0 bases at V and 2 bases at J, with 15 bases in the middle. Germline CDR1 reads SGHRS; CDR2 reads YFSETQ. The CDR3 covers 17 residues. In nucleotides, the CDR3 is TGCGCCAGCAGCTTGGGTAGTACCAGCGGGACTGGAAACACCATATATTTT. Translation gives CASSLGSTSGTGNTIYF.

The V gene is TRBV5-1, the J gene TRBJ1-1; D is undetermined. The CDR3 consists of 14 residues. Deletions cut 3 bases from V and 0 bases from J, with 9 bases between. The germline CDR1 and CDR2 sequences are SGHRS and YFSETQ. The CDR3 sequence is CASSSLYMNTEAFF. The CDR3 DNA is TGCGCCAGCAGCTCCCTATACATGAACACTGAAGCTTTCTTT.

The V and J genes are TRBV30 and TRBJ2-7; D is ambiguous. The germline V gene has CDR1 GTSNPN and CDR2 SVGIG (reference sequence). This CDR3 spans 11 amino acids. V lost 2 bases, J lost 6 bases, and 8 bases lay in between. The CDR3 reads CAWSIKGEQYF. The DNA of the CDR3 is TGTGCCTGGAGTATCAAAGGCGAGCAGTACTTC.

The chain joins TRBV18 to TRBJ2-1; D is uncertain. Germline V gene lookup returns CDR1 KGHSH and CDR2 LQKENI. V was trimmed by 6 bases and J by 0 bases, leaving 15 bases between them. The CDR3 is made up of 16 amino acids. The CDR3 sequence: CASSSKEYRSYNEQFF. The CDR3 DNA sequence: TGTGCCAGCTCCAGCAAAGAGTATCGCTCCTACAATGAGCAGTTCTTC.